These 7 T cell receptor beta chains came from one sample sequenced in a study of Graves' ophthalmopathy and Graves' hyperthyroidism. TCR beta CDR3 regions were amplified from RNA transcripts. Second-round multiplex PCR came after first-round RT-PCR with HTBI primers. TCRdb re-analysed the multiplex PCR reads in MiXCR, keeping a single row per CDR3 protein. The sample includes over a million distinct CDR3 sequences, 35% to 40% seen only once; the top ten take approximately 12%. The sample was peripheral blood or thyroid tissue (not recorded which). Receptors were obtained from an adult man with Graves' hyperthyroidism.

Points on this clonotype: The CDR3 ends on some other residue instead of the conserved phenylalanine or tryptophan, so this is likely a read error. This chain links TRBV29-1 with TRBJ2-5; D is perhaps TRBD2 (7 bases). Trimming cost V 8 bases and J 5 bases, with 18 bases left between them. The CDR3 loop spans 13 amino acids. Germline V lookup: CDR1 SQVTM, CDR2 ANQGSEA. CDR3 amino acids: CSFNWGGWETQYL. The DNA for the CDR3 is TGCAGCTTTAATTGGGGGGGCTGGGAGACCCAGTACCTC.

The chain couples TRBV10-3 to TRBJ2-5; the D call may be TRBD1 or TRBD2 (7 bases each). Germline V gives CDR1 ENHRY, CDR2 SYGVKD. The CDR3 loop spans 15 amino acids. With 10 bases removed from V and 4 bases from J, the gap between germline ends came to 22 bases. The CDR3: CATKGHQGEGETQYF. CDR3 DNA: TGTGCCACCAAGGGCCATCAGGGGGAGGGAGAGACCCAGTACTTC.

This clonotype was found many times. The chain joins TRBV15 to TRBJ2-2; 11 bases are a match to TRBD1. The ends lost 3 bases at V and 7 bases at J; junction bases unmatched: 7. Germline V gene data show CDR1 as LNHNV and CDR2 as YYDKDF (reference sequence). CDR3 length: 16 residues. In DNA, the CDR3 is TGTGCCACCAGCAGTCCCAGGGACAGGGGGAACGGGGAGCTGTTTTTT. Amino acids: CATSSPRDRGNGELFF.

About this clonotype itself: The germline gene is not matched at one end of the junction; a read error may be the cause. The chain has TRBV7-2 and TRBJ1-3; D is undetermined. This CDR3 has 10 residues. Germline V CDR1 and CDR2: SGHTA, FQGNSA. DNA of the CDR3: TGTGCCAGCAGCCCCATCGGGCAGGAGTTT. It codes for CASSPIGQEF.

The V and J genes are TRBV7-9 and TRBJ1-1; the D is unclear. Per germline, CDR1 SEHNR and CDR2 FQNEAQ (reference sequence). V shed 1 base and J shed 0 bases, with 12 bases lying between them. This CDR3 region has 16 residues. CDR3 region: CASSLERGSLNTEAFF. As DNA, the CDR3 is TGTGCCAGCAGCTTAGAGAGAGGAAGTTTGAACACTGAAGCTTTCTTT.

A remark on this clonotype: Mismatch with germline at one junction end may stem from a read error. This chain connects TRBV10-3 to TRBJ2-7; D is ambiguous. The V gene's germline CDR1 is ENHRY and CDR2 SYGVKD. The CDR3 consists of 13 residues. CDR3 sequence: CASSFNSPYEQYF. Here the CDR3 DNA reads TGTGCCAGCAGTTTTAACAGTCCCTACGAGCAGTACTTC.

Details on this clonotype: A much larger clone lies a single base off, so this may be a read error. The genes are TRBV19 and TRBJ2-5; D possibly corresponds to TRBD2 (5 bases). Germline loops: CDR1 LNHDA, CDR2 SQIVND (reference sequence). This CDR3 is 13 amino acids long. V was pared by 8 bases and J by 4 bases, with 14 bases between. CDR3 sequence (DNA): TGTGCCAGTCGGGCAGGACTGCGAGAGACCCAGTACTTC. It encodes CASRAGLRETQYF.